The next 32 T cell receptor beta chains were all read from a single sample in a study of identical twins. TCRdb ran MiXCR on the 5' RACE reads and lists one entry per CDR3 protein. The sample holds 250,000 to 300,000 distinct CDR3 sequences, about 8% seen once. This sample also belongs to another study, concerning yellow fever vaccine responses in identical twins.

The sample consisted of CD8+ T cells sorted from blood. The receptors come from a young woman in good health.

There are many counts of this clonotype. The CDR3 region has the DNA TGTGCCAGCAGCTTTATCCCCCGGGGAGACGGGGAGCTGTTTTTT. Amino acid sequence: CASSFIPRGDGELFF. V is TRBV7-9 and J is TRBJ2-2, with a possible D match to TRBD2 (5 bases). The germline gives CDR1 SEHNR, CDR2 FQNEAQ (reference sequence). Trimming shortened V by 3 bases and J by 7 bases, and 15 bases separated the two germline ends. This CDR3 has 15 amino acids.

This clonotype was seen more than once but under ten times. The rearrangement joins TRBV7-6 to TRBJ2-1; TRBD2 agrees at 8 bases. V shed 1 base and J 0 bases; nucleotides not matched to a gene: 8. Germline assignment: CDR1 SGHVS and CDR2 FNYEAQ. This CDR3 has 18 residues. Here the CDR3 reads CASSLVPREGGSYNEQFF. The CDR3 DNA is TGTGCCAGCAGCTTAGTTCCCCGGGAGGGAGGCTCCTACAATGAGCAGTTCTTC.

The CDR3 DNA reads TGTGCCAGCAGTGGGGACAGGCAACTCTACGAGCAGTACTTC. Protein sequence: CASSGDRQLYEQYF. The genes are TRBV6-2 or TRBV6-3 and TRBJ2-7, with 8 nucleotides matching TRBD1. The V segment lost 5 bases and the J segment 3 bases; nucleotides outside the gene matches: 6. The germline gives CDR1 MNHEY, CDR2 SVGEGT. The CDR3 is 14 residues long.

This clonotype came up a few times. The chain employs TRBV20-1 and TRBJ2-1; possible D gene TRBD2, 6 bases. CDR1 is DFQATT, CDR2 SNEGSKA, per germline (reference sequence). V was cut by 5 bases and J by 3 bases, with 11 bases left in between. The CDR3 totals 13 residues. Here the CDR3 reads CSAGVSGYNEQFF. CDR3 bases: TGCAGTGCTGGGGTTAGCGGCTACAATGAGCAGTTCTTC.

This clonotype was seen a few times. The rearrangement uses TRBV27 and TRBJ2-3; 8 nucleotides agree with TRBD1. The germline V gene encodes CDR1 MNHEY and CDR2 SMNVEV (reference sequence). The J segment lost 2 bases and the V segment lost 4 bases, leaving 11 bases of the junction unmatched. This CDR3 is 17 amino acids long. CDR3 in DNA: TGTGCCAGCAGTTCACTCCGGACAGGGTCCACCACAGATACGCAGTATTTT. This sequence encodes CASSSLRTGSTTDTQYF.

This clonotype was seen at least ten times. The rearrangement joins TRBV7-9 to TRBJ2-1; D may be TRBD1 (6 bases). Germline CDR1 is SEHNR and CDR2 is FQNEAQ (reference sequence). The V gene lost 7 bases and the J gene lost 2 bases, with 15 bases spanning the gap. The CDR3 sequence is 15 residues long. CDR3 protein: CASTTTGTTYNEQFF. As DNA, the CDR3 is TGTGCCAGCACCACCACAGGGACGACCTACAATGAGCAGTTCTTC.

As DNA, the CDR3 is TGTGCCAGCAGTTTTGTCGGTAGCGGGAGGTTGCAAGATACGCAGTATTTT. Translation: CASSFVGSGRLQDTQYF. The chain joins TRBV12-3 or TRBV12-4 to TRBJ2-3, with 10 positions matching TRBD2. The CDR3 extends over 17 amino acids. The V and J ends lost 3 bases and 5 bases, in that order; junction bases with no gene match: 11.

This clonotype showed up many times. The rearrangement joins TRBV27 to TRBJ2-5; D ambiguous. Germline V gene data show CDR1 as MNHEY and CDR2 as SMNVEV (reference sequence). V shed 6 bases and J shed 3 bases, with 14 bases lying between them. The CDR3 extends over 14 amino acids. CDR3 protein: CASRGIPLEETQYF. CDR3 DNA sequence: TGTGCCAGCAGAGGGATCCCCTTGGAAGAGACCCAGTACTTC.

This sequence joins TRBV25-1 and TRBJ2-7, with D possibly matching TRBD2 (7 bases). V was pared by 8 bases and J by 0 bases, with 17 bases between. Germline V gene data show CDR1 as MGHDK and CDR2 as SYGVNS. The CDR3 runs 15 residues. The CDR3 DNA follows: TGTGCCAGCGGATCTGAGGGGGGGTCCTCCTACGAGCAGTACTTC. As protein: CASGSEGGSSYEQYF.

The chain joins TRBV7-2 to TRBJ2-1; the D gene is possibly TRBD2 (5 bases). Germline CDR1 reads SGHTA; CDR2 reads FQGNSA. CDR3 length: 14 residues. The V and J ends lost 1 base and 3 bases respectively, with 7 bases between them. CDR3 sequence: CASSLDRDYNEQFF. The CDR3 DNA reads as TGTGCCAGCAGCTTAGACCGGGACTACAATGAGCAGTTCTTC.

This chain links TRBV5-5 with TRBJ1-2; tentatively, D is TRBD1 (6 bases). The CDR3 is 14 residues long. Germline CDR1 is SGHKS and CDR2 is YYEKEE (reference sequence). With 0 bases removed from V and 4 bases from J, the gap between germline ends came to 10 bases. The CDR3: CASSLGDTSYGYTF. The DNA for the CDR3 is TGTGCCAGCAGCTTGGGGGACACATCCTATGGCTACACCTTC. Full variable domain (outside the CDR3, taken from reference TRBV5-5 and TRBJ1-2): DAGVTQSPTHLIKTRGQQVTLRCSPISGHKSVSWYQQVLGQGPQFIFQYYEKEERGRGNFPDRFSARQFPNYSSELNVNALLLGDSALYLCASSLGDTSYGYTFGSGTRLTVV.

In its sample, this clonotype was seen many times. The chain recombines TRBV7-9 with TRBJ2-3; 7 nucleotides align to TRBD1. Germline V gene sequence: CDR1 SEHNR, CDR2 FQNEAQ (reference sequence). The CDR3 is 14 amino acids. Trimming removed 6 bases from V and 0 bases from J; junction bases left unmatched: 3. The CDR3: CASRGQTSTDTQYF. CDR3 coding DNA: TGTGCCAGCAGGGGACAGACTAGCACAGATACGCAGTATTTT.

Many counts were recorded for this clonotype. The chain couples TRBV20-1 to TRBJ2-7; D call uncertain. This CDR3 has 14 residues. Germline CDR1 and CDR2: DFQATT and SNEGSKA (reference sequence). V was clipped by 6 bases and J by 1 base, with 16 bases between them. Here the CDR3 reads CSATVAEPSYEQYF. The CDR3 bases are TGCAGTGCCACGGTCGCGGAGCCGTCCTACGAGCAGTACTTC.

This chain uses TRBV6-2 or TRBV6-3 with TRBJ1-1; no clear D gene. CDR1 and CDR2 from the germline V gene are MNHEY and SVGEGT. Trimming left V 7 bases short and J 2 bases short, with 23 bases between. There are 17 residues in the CDR3. DNA for the CDR3: TGTGCCAGCACCTCACTGGACCGGGCCCACGCCAACACTGAAGCTTTCTTT. Protein: CASTSLDRAHANTEAFF.

The J gene is TRBJ1-1, the V gene TRBV2; D unclear. Trimming left V 3 bases short and J 0 bases short, with 14 bases between. The CDR3 has 16 amino acids. Germline CDR1 SNHLY, CDR2 FYNNEI. CDR3 nucleotides: TGTGCCAGCAGTGACGGGCAGGCGCCCATGAACACTGAAGCTTTCTTT. It encodes CASSDGQAPMNTEAFF.

This clonotype was seen more than once but under ten times. The chain is built from TRBV4-1 and TRBJ2-2; the D is unclear. Germline CDR1 is MGHRA and CDR2 is YSYEKL. Trimming pared 0 bases from V and 7 bases from J, leaving 3 bases between. This CDR3 spans 12 amino acids. This chain's CDR3 is CASSQDYGELFF. Here the CDR3 DNA reads TGCGCCAGCAGCCAAGACTACGGGGAGCTGTTTTTT.

The V and J genes are TRBV6-1 and TRBJ2-6, with D possibly TRBD2 on 5 matching bases. The V end lost 8 bases, the J end lost 2 bases, and 13 bases lay between the germline ends. Germline CDR1 is MNHNS and CDR2 is SASEGT. The CDR3 contains 15 residues. The CDR3 loop is CASADYRPGANVLTF. The CDR3 nucleotides are TGTGCCAGCGCAGACTACAGACCTGGGGCCAACGTCCTGACTTTC.

J is TRBJ2-7 and V is TRBV3-1, with unresolved D. The CDR3 totals 16 residues. Between the trimmed V and J ends, which lost 0 bases and 1 base, there was a span of 13 bases. Per the germline V gene, CDR1 is LGHDT and CDR2 is YNNKEL (reference sequence). CDR3 in DNA: TGTGCCAGCAGCCAAGATATCCGCGCAGTATCCTACGAGCAGTACTTC. This encodes CASSQDIRAVSYEQYF.

Only a few counts were recorded for this clonotype. DNA of the CDR3: TGTGCCAGCAGCCCTAAGGACAGGGGGCTCAACACCGGGGAGCTGTTTTTT. This gives the protein CASSPKDRGLNTGELFF. The chain combines TRBV3-1 with TRBJ2-2; TRBD1 agrees at 11 bases. The V gene's germline CDR1 is LGHDT and CDR2 YNNKEL (reference sequence). J lost 2 bases, V lost 4 bases, and 6 bases had no gene match. There are 17 residues in the CDR3. Complete variable domain (other parts from reference TRBV3-1 and TRBJ2-2): DTAVSQTPKYLVTQMGNDKSIKCEQNLGHDTMYWYKQDSKKFLKIMFSYNNKELIINETVPNRFSPKSPDKAHLNLHINSLELGDSAVYFCASSPKDRGLNTGELFFGEGSRLTVL.

This clonotype was detected only a few times. The rearrangement uses TRBV4-1 and TRBJ2-7; weak D call: TRBD1 (5 bases). Germline CDR1 reads MGHRA; CDR2 reads YSYEKL. CDR3 size: 13 residues. The V end lost 0 bases, the J end lost 5 bases, and 8 bases lay between the germline ends. In nucleotides, the CDR3 is TGCGCCAGCAGCCAAGAAGGACATAACGAGCAGTACTTC. It is translated as CASSQEGHNEQYF.

In this sample, this clonotype turned up a few times. The V call is TRBV6-5, the J call TRBJ1-2, with 9 bases that match TRBD1. The CDR3 runs 14 residues. Germline V gives CDR1 MNHEY, CDR2 SVGAGI. Trimming took 4 bases from V and 6 from J; bases not matched to a gene: 6. DNA of the CDR3: TGTGCCAGCAGTTCCACAGGGGGCGTTAATGGCTACACCTTC. Translating gives CASSSTGGVNGYTF.

J is TRBJ2-1 and V is TRBV12-3 or TRBV12-4; D is possibly TRBD1 or TRBD2 (6 bases each). The CDR3 length is 16 residues. Trimming pared 5 bases from V and 2 bases from J, leaving 16 bases between. The CDR3 loop reads CASSPTAEGAYNEQFF. As DNA, the CDR3 is TGTGCCAGCAGTCCCACCGCGGAGGGGGCCTACAATGAGCAGTTCTTC.

Many counts were recorded for this clonotype. This chain links TRBV12-3 or TRBV12-4 with TRBJ2-2, with TRBD1 matching 9 bases. The CDR3 covers 15 residues. J was trimmed by 2 bases and V by 7 bases; bases with no gene match: 5. CDR3 nucleotides: TGTGCCAGCATTTCGGACAGGGGAAACACCGGGGAGCTGTTTTTT. Its translation: CASISDRGNTGELFF.

CDR3 loop: CASSQDLDAELTYNEQFF. The CDR3, as DNA: TGTGCCAGCAGCCAAGATTTGGACGCAGAACTAACTTACAATGAGCAGTTCTTC. The V gene is TRBV3-1, the J gene TRBJ2-1; unclear D gene. V lost 0 bases, J lost 4 bases, and 19 bases lay in between. Germline V gene data show CDR1 as LGHDT and CDR2 as YNNKEL (reference sequence). The CDR3 consists of 18 residues.

This clonotype was recorded a few times. The chain couples TRBV24-1 to TRBJ1-2, with a tentative D call TRBD1 (5 bases). V lost 3 bases and J lost 7, with 8 bases in between. The CDR3 contains 12 residues. The germline CDR1 and CDR2 sequences are KGHDR and SFDVKD. The CDR3 DNA is TGTGCCACCAGTGATCTTGGGGGTGGCTACACCTTC. Residues: CATSDLGGGYTF.

This clonotype was observed a single time. The rearrangement joins TRBV28 to TRBJ2-3; D is perhaps TRBD1 (7 bases). V lost 5 bases and J 2 bases, leaving 17 bases between the germline ends. Germline CDR1 is MDHEN and CDR2 is SYDVKM. CDR3 size: 16 residues. The CDR3 here is CASSPVEGALTDTQYF. The CDR3, as DNA: TGTGCCAGCAGTCCTGTGGAGGGGGCCCTCACAGATACGCAGTATTTT.

In this sample, this clonotype turned up a few times. V gene TRBV9 combines with J gene TRBJ2-1; 7 nucleotides agree with TRBD2. V gave up 0 bases and J gave up 4 bases; unmatched junction bases: 16. The CDR3 totals 19 residues. Germline values: CDR1 SGDLS, CDR2 YYNGEE. The CDR3 DNA reads TGTGCCAGCAGCGTAGAATCTCCTGAAGCGGGACCCCTGTACAATGAGCAGTTCTTC. This translates into CASSVESPEAGPLYNEQFF.

This clonotype occurred many times. The rearrangement joins TRBV12-3 or TRBV12-4 to TRBJ2-5, with D maybe TRBD2 (6 bases). V lost 3 bases and J lost 5, with 10 bases in between. This CDR3 region has 13 residues. This chain's CDR3 is CASSFGGMETQYF. The DNA of the CDR3 is TGTGCCAGCAGTTTCGGAGGGATGGAGACCCAGTACTTC.

This clonotype is a singleton in its sample. The genes are TRBV27 and TRBJ2-2, with D hard to call. The germline V and J ends were trimmed by 10 bases and 2 bases, with 14 bases remaining between them. The CDR3 length is 14 residues. The V gene's germline CDR1 is MNHEY and CDR2 SMNVEV (reference sequence). The CDR3 loop is CATRPKRNTGELFF. DNA of the CDR3: TGTGCCACCCGTCCCAAACGAAACACCGGGGAGCTGTTTTTT.

This clonotype was observed a few times. This chain's CDR3 is CASVEGVGGEQFF. CDR3 DNA sequence: TGTGCCAGCGTCGAAGGGGTGGGTGGTGAGCAGTTCTTC. J is TRBJ2-1 and V is TRBV7-2, with D perhaps matching TRBD1 (5 bases). With 8 bases removed from V and 9 bases from J, the gap between germline ends came to 17 bases. CDR3 size: 13 residues. Germline assignment: CDR1 SGHTA and CDR2 FQGNSA.

This sequence joins TRBV6-2 or TRBV6-3 and TRBJ2-2; D is unresolved. The germline V gene encodes CDR1 MNHEY and CDR2 SVGEGT. This CDR3 region has 14 residues. V lost 2 bases and J lost 2, with 6 bases in between. CDR3 coding DNA: TGTGCCAGCAGTTACAAGGACAACACCGGGGAGCTGTTTTTT. This gives the protein CASSYKDNTGELFF.

There are a few counts of this clonotype. The chain uses TRBV5-1 and TRBJ2-7; D is possibly TRBD1 or TRBD2 (6 bases each). The CDR3 runs 15 residues. Germline CDR1 is SGHRS and CDR2 is YFSETQ. Trimming took 4 bases from V and 5 from J, leaving 19 bases between them. The CDR3 nucleotides read TGCGCCAGCAGCCCCCGGGGGCAGGGCTGGGACGAGCAGTACTTC. This encodes CASSPRGQGWDEQYF.